This T cell receptor beta chain appears in the sequencing data of a study of breast tumors, draining lymph nodes, adjacent tissues (TCRdb year 2016). Broadly, across the study: TCR beta repertoires were compared across tumor, adjacent nontumor tissue and axillary lymph nodes obtained from breast cancer patients. In human breast cancer, the study set out to assess how tumor, surrounding tissue and draining lymph node repertoires relate to one another and whether T cells might be exchanged between them. Overall study results and their limits: The data were considered consistent with the idea that most tumor T cells come from the lymph node and then expand in tumor tissue. Tumor T-cell repertoires showed less diversity than lymph node repertoires and more diversity than nontumor tissue repertoires, and tumor T-cell repertoires showed preferential V and J gene usage. The conclusion that tumor T cells originate in lymph nodes was presented as consistent with a hypothesis rather than as directly demonstrated. Tumor and nontumor tissue repertoires were found to be significantly more similar in luminal-like than in basal-like breast cancer.

Instrument used: Illumina HiSeq 2000. TCR beta chain libraries were generated through multiplex PCR amplification. High-throughput sequencing was used to analyze the amplified TCR beta chain products. TCRdb itself trimmed the public reads at Q25 with fastp, ran MiXCR and retained productive beta chains. All rows with the same CDR3 protein become a single entry with the most common DNA and genes. For this sample the table gives roughly 49,000 distinct CDR3 sequences, of which approximately 45% were detected only once. The biggest ten clones account for roughly a tenth of the sample. This clonotype came up many times. Its antigen remains unidentified. Base qualities are not at hand, and no much larger clone is one base apart. CDR1 MNHNS and CDR2 SASEGT were looked up in the germline V gene. Trimming removed 8 bases from V and 1 base from J, leaving 17 bases between the germline ends. The CDR3 sequence holds 15 residues, the cysteine and phenylalanine included. Only CDR3 DNA remains: 45 bases, in frame from the first base.

This TCR was sampled from a female donor with breast cancer. Some clones in this sample may be carry-over from other donors' samples. The sample comprised breast tumor tissue. The chain links TRBV6-1 with TRBJ2-5; the D gene may be TRBD1 or TRBD2, since each aligns over 6 bases. The CDR3: CASLAGNRVQETQYF. The DNA reads TGTGCCAGCCTGGCGGGAAACAGGGTCCAAGAGACCCAGTACTTC.